Presented here are 14 T cell receptor beta chains from one specimen sequenced in a study of CD8 T cells in ankylosing spondylitis. General study points: Apparently characteristic of ankylosing spondylitis blood was a TCR beta motif (roughly eight highly homologous variants).

TCRdb re-called the 5' RACE reads with MiXCR, one entry per CDR3 protein. The table has about 510,000 distinct CDR3 sequences, under 5.5% seen once. Antigens of these TCRs are unknown. The specimen was blood, either unsorted or a sorted T cell fraction (not recorded which). The receptors come from a male donor with ankylosing spondylitis.

This clonotype was counted ten times or more. This chain joins TRBV10-3 and TRBJ2-7, with 10 bases lining up with TRBD1. CDR1 is ENHRY, CDR2 SYGVKD, per germline. CDR3 length: 12 amino acids. With V trimmed by 6 bases and J by 5 bases, 1 base remained unmatched. The CDR3 loop is CAISGTGDEQYF. Written as DNA, the CDR3 is TGTGCCATCAGCGGGACAGGGGACGAGCAGTACTTC.

This clonotype occurred many times. This sequence joins TRBV6-6 and TRBJ2-7; D is uncertain. The V and J ends lost 2 bases and 6 bases respectively, with 8 bases between them. The CDR3 totals 12 residues. Germline V gene sequence: CDR1 MNHNY, CDR2 SVGAGI (reference sequence). The CDR3 reads CASSYPQSEQYF. The CDR3 coding sequence is TGTGCCAGCAGTTACCCCCAGTCCGAGCAGTACTTC.

The CDR3 is CASRAPTSTDTQYF. CDR3 nucleotides: TGTGCCAGCAGAGCCCCGACAAGCACAGATACGCAGTATTTT. The J gene is TRBJ2-3, the V gene TRBV3-1; no firm D call. V lost 6 bases to trimming and J lost 0 bases, with 10 bases between them. CDR1 and CDR2 from the germline V gene are LGHDT and YNNKEL (reference sequence). The CDR3 has 14 residues.

This clonotype was recorded many times. The chain is built from TRBV5-1 and TRBJ2-3, with D unresolved. This CDR3 spans 15 amino acids. Germline V gene sequence: CDR1 SGHRS, CDR2 YFSETQ. V was pared by 5 bases and J by 2 bases, with 15 bases between. The DNA of the CDR3 is TGCGCCAGCAGAACGAAAGACGGTTACACAGATACGCAGTATTTT. This translates into CASRTKDGYTDTQYF. Together with reference TRBV5-1 and TRBJ2-3, the CDR3 gives the full variable domain: KAGVTQTPRYLIKTRGQQVTLSCSPISGHRSVSWYQQTPGQGLQFLFEYFSETQRNKGNFPGRFSGRQFSNSRSEMNVSTLELGDSALYLCASRTKDGYTDTQYFGPGTRLTVL.

This clonotype appeared many times. J is TRBJ2-3 and V is TRBV5-5, with 8 bases matching TRBD2. V was pared by 4 bases and J by 8 bases, with 6 bases of the junction left unmatched. The CDR3 has 13 residues. Germline V CDR1 and CDR2: SGHKS, YYEKEE (reference sequence). The CDR3 loop reads CASSAPGGGTQYF. The DNA for the CDR3 is TGTGCCAGCAGCGCGCCCGGGGGGGGTACGCAGTATTTT.

The V and J genes are TRBV3-1 and TRBJ2-1, with 9 bases lining up with TRBD2. Germline values: CDR1 LGHDT, CDR2 YNNKEL (reference sequence). J lost 6 bases, V lost 4 bases, and 10 bases had no gene match. The CDR3 totals 16 residues. DNA of the CDR3: TGTGCCAGCAGCCTAGATCAACTAGCGGGCTTCAATGAGCAGTTCTTC. Translating gives CASSLDQLAGFNEQFF.

This clonotype was seen a few times. The chain uses TRBV20-1 and TRBJ2-7; a weak D match, TRBD2 (6 bases). V lost 0 bases to trimming and J lost 0 bases, with 9 bases between them. Germline V gene lookup returns CDR1 DFQATT and CDR2 SNEGSKA (reference sequence). The length of the CDR3 is 14 residues. The CDR3 loop is CSARDIGGSYEQYF. CDR3 coding DNA: TGCAGTGCTAGAGATATCGGGGGCTCCTACGAGCAGTACTTC.

This clonotype was seen many times. CDR3 sequence (DNA): TGCGCCAGCAGCTTGGGGTGGGACACTGAAGCTTTCTTT. The encoded protein is CASSLGWDTEAFF. The chain couples TRBV5-1 to TRBJ1-1; D uncertain. Germline CDR1 reads SGHRS; CDR2 reads YFSETQ. The CDR3 is made up of 13 amino acids. The V end lost 0 bases, the J end lost 3 bases, and 6 bases lay between the germline ends.

This clonotype was observed many times. This rearrangement joins TRBV20-1 to TRBJ2-1, with D tentatively TRBD2 (6 bases). This CDR3 has 18 amino acids. V lost 4 bases and J 0 bases, leaving 22 bases between the germline ends. The germline gives CDR1 DFQATT, CDR2 SNEGSKA (reference sequence). This CDR3 is CSATRLGLWGSSYNEQFF. CDR3 DNA: TGCAGTGCTACCAGACTAGGTCTTTGGGGGAGCTCCTACAATGAGCAGTTCTTC.

This clonotype was observed a handful of times. The V call is TRBV15, the J call TRBJ2-3; 11 bases are a match to TRBD1. This CDR3 is built from 14 residues. The V gene end was trimmed by 8 bases and the J gene end by 7 bases; junction bases not matched to a gene: 8. Per germline, CDR1 LNHNV and CDR2 YYDKDF (reference sequence). The CDR3 nucleotides are TGTGCCACCGGGTGGGGACAGGGGGAATATACGCAGTATTTT. It is translated as CATGWGQGEYTQYF.

CDR3 in amino acids: CAWSFGRGGSYNEQFF. As DNA, the CDR3 is TGTGCCTGGAGTTTCGGACGGGGGGGCTCCTACAATGAGCAGTTCTTC. The gene calls are TRBV30 and TRBJ2-1; 8 nucleotides agree with TRBD2. CDR1 is GTSNPN, CDR2 SVGIG, per germline (reference sequence). V trimming: 2 bases; J trimming: 0 bases; junction bases outside the gene matches: 6. The CDR3 runs 16 residues.

This chain uses TRBV28 with TRBJ2-1; D possibly uses TRBD1 or TRBD2 (5 bases each). The CDR3 loop spans 13 amino acids. V was trimmed by 8 bases and J by 7 bases, leaving 15 bases between them. Germline values: CDR1 MDHEN, CDR2 SYDVKM. CDR3 DNA sequence: TGTGCCAGCCGGTGGGGGAATACGAATGAGCAGTTCTTC. As protein: CASRWGNTNEQFF. Filled out from reference TRBV28 and TRBJ2-1, the complete variable domain reads DVKVTQSSRYLVKRTGEKVFLECVQDMDHENMFWYRQDPGLGLRLIYFSYDVKMKEKGDIPEGYSVSREKKERFSLILESASTNQTSMYLCASRWGNTNEQFFGPGTRLTVL.

This clonotype has a count of ten or more. The chain uses TRBV5-1 and TRBJ2-1, with D possibly TRBD2 on 5 matching bases. Trimming took off 0 bases at V and 4 bases at J, with 11 bases between the two ends. CDR3 length: 15 residues. Germline V gene lookup returns CDR1 SGHRS and CDR2 YFSETQ. CDR3 coding DNA: TGCGCCAGCAGCTTGGTGAGCGGAGAGTACAATGAGCAGTTCTTC. Protein: CASSLVSGEYNEQFF.

This clonotype has ten or more counts. The J gene is TRBJ1-5, the V gene TRBV5-1; D is uncertain. V was shortened by 7 bases and J by 5 bases, with 10 bases between the two germline ends. Germline values: CDR1 SGHRS, CDR2 YFSETQ. The CDR3 has 12 amino acids. The CDR3 reads CASPSGYQPQHF. The CDR3 DNA sequence: TGCGCCAGCCCCTCCGGCTATCAGCCCCAGCATTTT.